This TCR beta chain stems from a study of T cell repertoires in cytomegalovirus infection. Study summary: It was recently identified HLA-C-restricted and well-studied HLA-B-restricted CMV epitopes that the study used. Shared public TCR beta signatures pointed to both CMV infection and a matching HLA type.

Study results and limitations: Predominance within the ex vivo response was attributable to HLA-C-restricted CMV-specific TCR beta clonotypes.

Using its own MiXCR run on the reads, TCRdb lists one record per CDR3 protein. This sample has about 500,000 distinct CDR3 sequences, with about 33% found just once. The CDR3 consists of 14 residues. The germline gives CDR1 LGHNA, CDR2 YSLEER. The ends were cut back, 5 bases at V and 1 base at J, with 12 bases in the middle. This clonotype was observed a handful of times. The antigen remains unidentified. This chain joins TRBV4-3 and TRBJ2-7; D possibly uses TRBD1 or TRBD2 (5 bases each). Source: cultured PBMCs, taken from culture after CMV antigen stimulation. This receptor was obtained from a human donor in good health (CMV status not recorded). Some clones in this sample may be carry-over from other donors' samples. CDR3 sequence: CASSFKWGSYEQYF. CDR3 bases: TGCGCCAGCAGCTTTAAGTGGGGGTCCTACGAGCAGTACTTC.